Sequencing of this T cell receptor beta chain was carried out in a study of control samples from healthy donors and cancer patients. This CDR3 comprises 12 residues. Germline V gene data show CDR1 as SQVTM and CDR2 as ANQGSEA. The ends were cut back, 5 bases at V and 4 bases at J, with 11 bases in the middle. Produced via immunoSEQ multiplex PCR; TCRdb's table is partial and in-frame only. The sample shows around 150,000 clones, 96% of them seen only once. Input material: blood. The J gene is TRBJ2-5, the V gene TRBV29-1; D remains ambiguous. The TCR sequence derives from a woman in her 30s in good health. In DNA form, the CDR3 reads TGCAGCGTTCGCCCCCCCGGAGAGACCCAGTACTTC. Translated, it gives CSVRPPGETQYF.